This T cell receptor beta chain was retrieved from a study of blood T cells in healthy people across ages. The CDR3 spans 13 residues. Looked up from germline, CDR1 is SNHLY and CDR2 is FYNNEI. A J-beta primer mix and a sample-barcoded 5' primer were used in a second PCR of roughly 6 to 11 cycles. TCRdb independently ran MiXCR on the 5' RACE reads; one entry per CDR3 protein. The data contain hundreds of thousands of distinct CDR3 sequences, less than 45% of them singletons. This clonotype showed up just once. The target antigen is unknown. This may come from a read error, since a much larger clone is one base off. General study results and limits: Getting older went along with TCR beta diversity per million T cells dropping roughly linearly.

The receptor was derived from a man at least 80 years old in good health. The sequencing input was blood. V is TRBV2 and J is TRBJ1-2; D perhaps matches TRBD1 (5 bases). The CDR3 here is CSSSEVGGYGYTF. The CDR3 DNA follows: TGTTCCAGCAGTGAAGTGGGGGGCTATGGCTACACCTTC.